Listed here are 18 T cell receptor beta chains from one sample, sequenced in a study of human T cells and chemical hapten exposure. Stated time point: healthy volunteer bleed at 2 weeks. From whole blood left unfractionated, total RNA was extracted. In TCRdb, the RACE reads were re-called with MiXCR into one record per CDR3 protein. The sample shows about 46,000 distinct CDR3 sequences, about 4.5% of them seen only once. The sequenced sample consisted of whole blood. These receptor sequences come from a female donor in good health. Some clones in this sample may be carry-over from other donors' samples.

This clonotype showed up many times. DNA for the CDR3: TGTGCCAGCAGCTTTCACTCTGGCGGGGGGGCCTACGAGCAGTACTTC. Translating gives CASSFHSGGGAYEQYF. The chain combines TRBV3-1 with TRBJ2-7; 9 bases line up with TRBD2. V was pared by 5 bases and J by 2 bases, with 10 bases of the junction left unmatched. CDR3 length equals 16 residues. Per the germline V gene, CDR1 is LGHDT and CDR2 is YNNKEL (reference sequence).

This clonotype was recorded many times. The chain carries TRBV7-9 and TRBJ2-6, with a possible D match to TRBD2 (6 bases). The CDR3 has 23 amino acids. Germline V gives CDR1 SEHNR, CDR2 FQNEAQ (reference sequence). The V gene lost 4 bases and the J gene lost 1 base, with 32 bases spanning the gap. CDR3 protein: CASSSGFIVGEASQSSGANVLTF. The CDR3 DNA sequence: TGTGCCAGCAGCTCAGGTTTTATTGTAGGGGAGGCCAGCCAATCTTCTGGGGCCAACGTCCTGACTTTC.

This clonotype showed up many times. V and J are TRBV6-6 and TRBJ2-3; 9 positions match TRBD1. The V and J ends lost 11 bases and 4 bases, in that order; junction bases with no gene match: 13. The CDR3 loop spans 15 amino acids. The germline CDR1 and CDR2 sequences are MNHNY and SVGAGI (reference sequence). The CDR3 DNA follows: TGTGCCCTATGGGATCCGGGACAGGGACCAGATACGCAGTATTTT. As protein: CALWDPGQGPDTQYF.

The V call is TRBV10-3, the J call TRBJ2-1; TRBD1 might be the D (5 bases). With 6 bases removed from V and 5 bases from J, the gap between germline ends came to 8 bases. There are 12 residues in the CDR3. Germline V CDR1 and CDR2: ENHRY, SYGVKD. CDR3 in DNA: TGTGCCATCAGCCGACAGAACAATGAGCAGTTCTTC. Its protein product is CAISRQNNEQFF.

This chain joins TRBV6-5 and TRBJ1-4; tentative D call: TRBD1 (5 bases). This CDR3 contains 13 residues. V gave up 7 bases and J gave up 4 bases, with 10 bases separating them. Germline V CDR1 and CDR2: MNHEY, SVGAGI. The CDR3 nucleotides are TGTGCCAGCAAGGGGAGCCTTAATGAAAAACTGTTTTTT. Translating it yields CASKGSLNEKLFF.

This clonotype was counted many times. The CDR3 is CASSHPHGGYGPNSPLHF. In DNA form, the CDR3 reads TGTGCCAGCAGCCACCCGCACGGGGGGTACGGCCCTAATTCACCCCTCCACTTT. The J gene is TRBJ1-6, the V gene TRBV7-2; maybe TRBD1 (5 bases). Germline CDR1 SGHTA, CDR2 FQGNSA. V lost 5 bases and J 6 bases, leaving 23 bases between the germline ends. The CDR3 totals 18 residues.

This chain links TRBV6-6 with TRBJ1-6; TRBD1 might be the D (6 bases). V was cut by 6 bases and J by 8 bases, with 11 bases left in between. The CDR3 contains 13 residues. Germline CDR1 and CDR2: MNHNY and SVGAGI (reference sequence). In DNA, the CDR3 is TGTGCCAGCAGGAGACAGGAGGATTCACCCCTCCACTTT. Encoded protein: CASRRQEDSPLHF.

In this sample, this clonotype turned up many times. V gene TRBV28 combines with J gene TRBJ2-7, with D possibly being TRBD1 (6 bases). V was shortened by 6 bases and J by 2 bases, with 17 bases between the two germline ends. This CDR3 is 15 amino acids long. Germline CDR1 reads MDHEN; CDR2 reads SYDVKM. This CDR3 reads CASRSPGQAPYEQYF. DNA for the CDR3: TGTGCCAGCAGATCTCCGGGACAAGCTCCCTACGAGCAGTACTTC.

This clonotype was recorded many times. The rearrangement links TRBV20-1 to TRBJ2-7; TRBD2 matches 11 bases. The CDR3 has 13 residues. Per the germline V gene, CDR1 is DFQATT and CDR2 is SNEGSKA (reference sequence). The ends lost 5 bases at V and 13 bases at J; junction bases unmatched: 13. The CDR3 protein is CSAYGPTSGVSYF. DNA of the CDR3: TGCAGTGCTTATGGTCCGACTAGCGGGGTTTCCTACTTC.

There are many counts of this clonotype. The chain recombines TRBV5-4 with TRBJ2-4; TRBD1 agrees at 8 bases. The germline gives CDR1 SGHNT, CDR2 YYREEE (reference sequence). Trimming took 4 bases from V and 4 from J; bases not matched to a gene: 7. This CDR3 is 15 amino acids long. CDR3 sequence reads: CASSPTTGAKNIQYF. As DNA, the CDR3 is TGTGCCAGCAGCCCTACGACAGGGGCAAAAAACATTCAGTACTTC.

This clonotype was counted at least ten times. J is TRBJ2-7 and V is TRBV4-2, with D tentatively TRBD1 (5 bases). Germline V lookup: CDR1 LGHNA, CDR2 YNFKEQ. This CDR3 region has 15 residues. V dropped 2 bases and J dropped 7 bases, with 18 bases sitting between them. As DNA, the CDR3 is TGTGCCAGCAGCCAACCGGCAGGGAAGGTGGAGGAGCAGTACTTC. This gives the protein CASSQPAGKVEEQYF.

At least ten counts were recorded for this clonotype. The V gene is TRBV7-3, the J gene TRBJ2-1, with TRBD2 as a possible D gene (6 bases). The V gene's germline CDR1 is SGHTA and CDR2 FQGTGA. V was cut by 5 bases and J by 8 bases, with 10 bases left in between. The CDR3 is made up of 12 amino acids. CDR3 amino acids: CASSLSSDEQFF. In DNA form, the CDR3 reads TGTGCCAGCAGCCTTTCTAGCGATGAGCAGTTCTTC.

This clonotype appeared a few times. The chain uses TRBV13 and TRBJ1-1; D gene ambiguous. V lost 2 bases and J lost 6, with 25 bases in between. This CDR3 has 18 amino acids. Germline CDR1 reads PRHDT; CDR2 reads FYEKMQ (reference sequence). CDR3 DNA: TGTGCCAGCAGCTTACAATCGTTTGTTGAGGGATTTGCGGCTGAAGCTTTCTTT. Translation: CASSLQSFVEGFAAEAFF. The full variable domain, in which reference TRBV13 and TRBJ1-1 provide the parts outside the CDR3, is AAGVIQSPRHLIKEKRETATLKCYPIPRHDTVYWYQQGPGQDPQFLISFYEKMQSDKGSIPDRFSAQQFSDYHSELNMSSLELGDSALYFCASSLQSFVEGFAAEAFFGQGTRLTVV.

This clonotype was found many times. The chain uses TRBV18 and TRBJ2-2; maybe TRBD1 (5 bases). V shed 1 base and J shed 0 bases, with 9 bases lying between them. The CDR3 consists of 16 residues. Germline V CDR1 and CDR2: KGHSH, LQKENI. This chain's CDR3 is CASSPLGAANTGELFF. The CDR3 DNA sequence: TGTGCCAGCTCACCACTTGGGGCCGCGAACACCGGGGAGCTGTTTTTT. Looking up the rest from reference TRBV18 and TRBJ2-2 gives the full variable domain: NAGVMQNPRHLVRRRGQEARLRCSPMKGHSHVYWYRQLPEEGLKFMVYLQKENIIDESGMPKERFSAEFPKEGPSILRIQQVVRGDSAAYFCASSPLGAANTGELFFGEGSRLTVL.

This clonotype has at least ten counts. The chain is built from TRBV27 and TRBJ2-1; maybe TRBD2 (7 bases). V was shortened by 6 bases and J by 5 bases, with 14 bases between the two germline ends. CDR1 and CDR2 (germline): MNHEY, SMNVEV (reference sequence). The CDR3 loop spans 14 amino acids. CDR3 loop: CASRKGGLNNEQFF. Written as DNA, the CDR3 is TGTGCCAGCAGAAAGGGGGGGCTCAACAATGAGCAGTTCTTC.

This clonotype was seen ten or more times. This chain uses TRBV12-3 or TRBV12-4 with TRBJ1-1; 10 bases fit TRBD1. The CDR3 runs to 12 residues. Unmatched junction bases numbered 2, after V lost 3 bases and J lost 10 bases. CDR3 amino acids: CASSFRDRGAFF. In DNA, the CDR3 is TGTGCCAGCAGTTTTCGGGACAGGGGAGCTTTCTTT.

This clonotype occurred a few times. The genes are TRBV9 and TRBJ1-5; unclear D gene. The length of the CDR3 is 15 residues. In germline, CDR1 is SGDLS, CDR2 YYNGEE. Trimming stripped 0 bases from V and 1 base from J, with 8 bases between. The CDR3 nucleotides are TGTGCCAGCAGCGTAGATTCAGGAAGCAATCAGCCCCAGCATTTT. As protein: CASSVDSGSNQPQHF.

This clonotype was detected many times. The gene calls are TRBV5-5 and TRBJ1-4; no clear D gene. The V end lost 0 bases, the J end lost 1 base, and 10 bases lay between the germline ends. Germline V CDR1 and CDR2: SGHKS, YYEKEE (reference sequence). This CDR3 has 16 amino acids. The CDR3 DNA is TGTGCCAGCAGCTTGGTTCTCGGGAGAACTAATGAAAAACTGTTTTTT. This codes for CASSLVLGRTNEKLFF.